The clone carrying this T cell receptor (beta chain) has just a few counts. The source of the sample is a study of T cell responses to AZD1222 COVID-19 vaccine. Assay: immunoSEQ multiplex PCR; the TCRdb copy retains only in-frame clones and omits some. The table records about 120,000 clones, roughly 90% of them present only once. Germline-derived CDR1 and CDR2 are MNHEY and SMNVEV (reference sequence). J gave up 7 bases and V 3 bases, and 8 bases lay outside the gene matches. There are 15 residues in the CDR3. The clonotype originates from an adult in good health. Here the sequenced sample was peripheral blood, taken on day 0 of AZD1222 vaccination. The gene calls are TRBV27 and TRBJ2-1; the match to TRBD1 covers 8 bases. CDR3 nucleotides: TGTGCCAGCAGTTTTCAGGGGGCGATCATGAATGAGCAGTTCTTC. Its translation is CASSFQGAIMNEQFF.